Sequencing of this TCR beta chain was carried out in a study of T cells after yellow fever vaccination. Study observations and caveats: The secondary response peaked faster, at day 5 versus 15, but was weaker. Across the CD4 and CD8 compartments, a small share of clonotypes was present in both.

Germline V gene sequence: CDR1 MNHNS, CDR2 SASEGT. Trimming cost V 7 bases and J 6 bases, with 19 bases left between them. This CDR3 has 14 amino acids. Many counts were recorded for this clonotype. Antigen: not known. TCR cDNA was made by 5'RACE template switching, adding a universal primer site and UMIs. MiXCR, run by TCRdb on the 5' RACE reads, gives a single entry per CDR3 protein. The repertoire consists of 200,000 to 250,000 distinct CDR3 sequences, with about 7% occurring once and the leading ten covering about 0.85%. The sequence derives from a man under 40 who received the YFV17D yellow fever vaccine. V and J are TRBV6-1 and TRBJ2-7, with D perhaps matching TRBD2 (6 bases). The input for sequencing was CD4+ T cells sorted from PBMCs, taken 15 days after the yellow fever booster vaccination. The chain's CDR3 is CASMGSGETLEQYF. CDR3 DNA: TGTGCCAGCATGGGTAGCGGAGAAACCCTCGAGCAGTACTTC.